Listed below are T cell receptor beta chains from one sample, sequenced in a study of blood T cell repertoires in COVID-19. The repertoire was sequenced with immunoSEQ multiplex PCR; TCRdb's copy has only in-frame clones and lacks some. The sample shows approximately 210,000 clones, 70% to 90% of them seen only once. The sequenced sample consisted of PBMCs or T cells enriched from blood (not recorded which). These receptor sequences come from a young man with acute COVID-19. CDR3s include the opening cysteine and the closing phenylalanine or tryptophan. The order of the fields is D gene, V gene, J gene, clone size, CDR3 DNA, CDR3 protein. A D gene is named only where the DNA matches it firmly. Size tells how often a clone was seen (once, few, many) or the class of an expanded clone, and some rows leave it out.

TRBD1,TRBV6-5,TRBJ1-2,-,TGTGCCAGCATAGACAGGGGGTCGGCCTATGGCTACACCTTC,CASIDRGSAYGYTF
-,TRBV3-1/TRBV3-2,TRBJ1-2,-,TGTGCCAGCGGCAAGGGGGGGTCCCACTACTATGGCTACACCTTC,CASGKGGSHYYGYTF
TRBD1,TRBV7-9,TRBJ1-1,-,TGTGCCGGATACAGGGGGGTGAACACTGAAGCTTTCTTT,CAGYRGVNTEAFF
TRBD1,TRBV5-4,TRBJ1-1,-,TGTGCCAGCAGTTCGGACAGGGGGGCTGAAGCTTTCTTT,CASSSDRGAEAFF
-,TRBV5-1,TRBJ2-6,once,TGCGCCAGCAGCTTGACGACAGGTGGATCCTCTGGGGCCAACGTCCTGACTTTC,CASSLTTGGSSGANVLTF
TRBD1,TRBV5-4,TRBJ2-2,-,TGTGCCAGCAGCTTTGGACAGGGGATCACCGGGGAGCTGTTTTTT,CASSFGQGITGELFF
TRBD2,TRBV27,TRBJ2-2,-,TGTGCCAGCAGTTTAACCGGGACTAGCCGCACCGGGGAGCTGTTTTTT,CASSLTGTSRTGELFF
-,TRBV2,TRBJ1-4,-,TGTGCCAGCAGCAGGGCGGGGGAAAAACTGTTTTTT,CASSRAGEKLFF
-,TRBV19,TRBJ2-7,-,TGTGCCGCCAGTCAGGGAAGCTCCTACGAGCAGTACTTC,CAASQGSSYEQYF
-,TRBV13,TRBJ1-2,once,TGTGCCAGCAGCTTAGCGACTAGGGGCAGGGACTATGGCTACACCTTC,CASSLATRGRDYGYTF
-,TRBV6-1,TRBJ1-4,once,TGTGCCAGCAGTGAAGGCGGGGTAATGGAAAAACTGTTTTTT,CASSEGGVMEKLFF
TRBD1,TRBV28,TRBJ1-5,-,TGTGCCAGCAGTTCACCGGGACAGGCTTGGCCCCAGCATTTT,CASSSPGQAWPQHF
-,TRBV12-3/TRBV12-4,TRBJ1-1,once,TGTGCCAGCAGTTTAAAGCCAAACGTTGAAGCTTTCTTT,CASSLKPNVEAFF
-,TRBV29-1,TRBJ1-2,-,TGCAGCGTCCTACTGTATGGCTACACCTTC,CSVLLYGYTF
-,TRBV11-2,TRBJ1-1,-,TGTGCCAGCAGCTCTGGTCAGGGCGGAAACACTGAAGCTTTCTTT,CASSSGQGGNTEAFF
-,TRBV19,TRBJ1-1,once,TGTGCCAGTAGTTTCCGGACACAAAACACTGAAGCTTTCTTT,CASSFRTQNTEAFF
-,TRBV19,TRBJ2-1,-,TGTGCCAGTAGTATAGTTCCGTACAATGAGCAGTTCTTC,CASSIVPYNEQFF
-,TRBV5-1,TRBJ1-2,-,TGCGCCAGCAGCTACACGGGTTTGGGCTATGGCTACACCTTC,CASSYTGLGYGYTF
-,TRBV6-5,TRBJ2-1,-,TGTGCCAGCAGTCTGTCCGGGGAGAATGAGCAGTTCTTC,CASSLSGENEQFF
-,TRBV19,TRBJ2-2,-,TGTGCCAGTAGTAACCCCTCCGGACAGTTATGGGGAACCGGGGAGCTGTTTTTT,CASSNPSGQLWGTGELFF
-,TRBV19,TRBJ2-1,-,TGTGCCAGTAGGAGTGGAGCCTCCTACAATGAGCAGTTCTTC,CASRSGASYNEQFF
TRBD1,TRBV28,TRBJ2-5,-,TGTGCCAGCAGTTTGCGAGGGGGCGCGCAGACCCAGTACTTC,CASSLRGGAQTQYF
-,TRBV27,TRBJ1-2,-,TGTGCCAGCCACAGGGTTCCTAACTATGGCTACACCTTC,CASHRVPNYGYTF
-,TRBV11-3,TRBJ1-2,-,TGTGCCAGCAGCCCCCCGGAGGACAGCTATGGCTACACCTTC,CASSPPEDSYGYTF